This entry features one T cell receptor (beta chain) sequence. Its antigen is not identified. The table came from immunoSEQ multiplex PCR; TCRdb's copy has only in-frame clones and leaves some out. The table records under 15,000 clones, around 82% of them present only once. These data come from a study of T cells in localized non-small cell lung cancer. Broader study findings: Out of the top 100 tumor clones, a median approximately 50 were seen in adjacent lung. Maximal T cell clonality occurred in uninvolved adjacent lung, with tumor ranking below it. Among blood samples, higher T cell density accompanied longer overall survival. Sequencing was restricted to one tumor region; therefore, heterogeneity remains possible.

Germline CDR1 is MNHEY and CDR2 is SMNVEV (reference sequence). V was pared by 9 bases and J by 5 bases, with 14 bases between. The CDR3 extends over 13 amino acids. The source of this sequence is a male donor at least 60 years old with stage I lung adenocarcinoma. Sequencing was performed on peripheral blood, taken before any cancer treatment. This chain connects TRBV27 to TRBJ2-1; D gene uncertain. The CDR3 protein is CASTRQTDNEQFF. Written as DNA, the CDR3 is TGTGCCAGTACTCGACAAACTGACAATGAGCAGTTCTTC.